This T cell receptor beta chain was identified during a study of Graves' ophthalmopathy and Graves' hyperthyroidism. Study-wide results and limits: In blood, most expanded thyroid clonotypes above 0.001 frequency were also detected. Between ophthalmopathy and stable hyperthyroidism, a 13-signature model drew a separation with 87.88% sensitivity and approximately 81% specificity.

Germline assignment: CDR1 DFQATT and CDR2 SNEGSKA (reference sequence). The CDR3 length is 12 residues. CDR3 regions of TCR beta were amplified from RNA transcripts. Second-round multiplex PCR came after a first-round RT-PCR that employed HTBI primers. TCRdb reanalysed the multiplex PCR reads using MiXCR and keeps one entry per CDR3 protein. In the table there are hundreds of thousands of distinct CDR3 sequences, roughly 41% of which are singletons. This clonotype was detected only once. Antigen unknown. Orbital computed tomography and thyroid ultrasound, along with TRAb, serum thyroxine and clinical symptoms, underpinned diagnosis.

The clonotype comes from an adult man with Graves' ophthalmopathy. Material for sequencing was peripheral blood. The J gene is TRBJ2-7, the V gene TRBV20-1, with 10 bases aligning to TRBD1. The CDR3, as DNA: TGCAGCCTGGGACAGGGGAACCACGAGCAGTACTTC. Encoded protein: CSLGQGNHEQYF.